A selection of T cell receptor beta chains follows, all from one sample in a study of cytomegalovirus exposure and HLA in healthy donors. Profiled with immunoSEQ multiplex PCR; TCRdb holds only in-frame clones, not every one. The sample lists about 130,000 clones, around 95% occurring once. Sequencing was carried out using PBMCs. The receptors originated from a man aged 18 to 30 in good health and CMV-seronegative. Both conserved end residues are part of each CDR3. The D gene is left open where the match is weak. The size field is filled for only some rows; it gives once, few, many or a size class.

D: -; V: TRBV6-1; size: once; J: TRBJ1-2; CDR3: CASSEERGIDGYTF; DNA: TGTGCCAGCAGTGAAGAACGGGGGATTGATGGCTACACCTTC
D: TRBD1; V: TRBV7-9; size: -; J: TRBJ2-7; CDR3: CASSPRTGLGEQYF; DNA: TGTGCCAGCAGCCCGCGGACAGGGTTGGGCGAGCAGTACTTC
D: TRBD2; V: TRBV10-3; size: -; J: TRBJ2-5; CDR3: CAISDPLAGALRETQYF; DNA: TGTGCCATCAGTGACCCGCTAGCGGGAGCCCTACGAGAGACCCAGTACTTC
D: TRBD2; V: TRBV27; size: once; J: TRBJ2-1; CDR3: CASSGLAGDEQFF; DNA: TGTGCCAGCAGCGGACTAGCGGGAGATGAGCAGTTCTTC
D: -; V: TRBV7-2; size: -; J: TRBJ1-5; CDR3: CASSLGQVSNQPQHF; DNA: TGTGCCAGCAGCTTAGGACAGGTTAGCAATCAGCCCCAGCATTTT
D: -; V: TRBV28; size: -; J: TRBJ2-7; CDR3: CASSFNSYEQYF; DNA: TGTGCCAGCAGTTTCAATAGCTACGAGCAGTACTTC
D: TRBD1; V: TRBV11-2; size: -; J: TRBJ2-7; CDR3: CASSLDLGQGEYEQYF; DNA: TGTGCCAGCAGCTTAGATCTCGGACAGGGGGAGTACGAGCAGTACTTC
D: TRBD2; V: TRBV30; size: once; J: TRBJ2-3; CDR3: CAWSVSSGNTDTQYF; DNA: TGTGCCTGGAGTGTATCTAGCGGGAACACAGATACGCAGTATTTT
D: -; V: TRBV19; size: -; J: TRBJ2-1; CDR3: CASSIGLRTYYNEQFF; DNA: TGTGCCAGTAGTATAGGACTCCGGACATACTACAATGAGCAGTTCTTC
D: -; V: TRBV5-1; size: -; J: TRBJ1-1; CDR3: CASSLAGNTEAFF; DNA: TGCGCCAGCAGCTTGGCAGGGAACACTGAAGCTTTCTTT
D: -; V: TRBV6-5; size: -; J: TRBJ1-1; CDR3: CASSVTVNTEAFF; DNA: TGTGCCAGCAGTGTAACAGTGAACACTGAAGCTTTCTTT
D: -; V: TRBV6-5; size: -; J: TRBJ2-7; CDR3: CASRRQTEQYF; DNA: TGTGCCAGCAGGCGACAGACGGAGCAGTACTTC
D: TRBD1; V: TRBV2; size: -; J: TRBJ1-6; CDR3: CASSPGQGLNSPLHF; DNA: TGTGCCAGCAGCCCAGGACAGGGGCTCAATTCACCCCTCCACTTT
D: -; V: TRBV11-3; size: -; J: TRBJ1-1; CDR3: CASSPGPGPMGTEAFF; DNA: TGTGCCAGCAGCCCCGGGCCAGGGCCTATGGGAACTGAAGCTTTCTTT
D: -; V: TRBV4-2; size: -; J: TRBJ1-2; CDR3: CASSPRRATGSGYGYTF; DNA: TGTGCCAGCAGCCCTCGGCGGGCAACAGGGTCCGGCTATGGCTACACCTTC
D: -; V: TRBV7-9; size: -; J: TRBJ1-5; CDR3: CASSLSWDTNSNQPQHF; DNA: TGTGCCAGCAGCTTATCCTGGGACACTAATAGCAATCAGCCCCAGCATTTT
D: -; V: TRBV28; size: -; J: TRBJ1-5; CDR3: CASSSGFIRGNQPQHF; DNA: TGTGCCAGCAGTTCCGGGTTCATAAGGGGGAATCAGCCCCAGCATTTT
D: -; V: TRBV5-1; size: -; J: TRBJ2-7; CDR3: CASRSGQGEQYF; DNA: TGCGCCAGCAGGAGCGGGCAAGGCGAGCAGTACTTC
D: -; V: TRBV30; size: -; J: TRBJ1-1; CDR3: CAWGRGAEAFF; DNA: TGTGCCTGGGGTCGCGGGGCTGAAGCTTTCTTT
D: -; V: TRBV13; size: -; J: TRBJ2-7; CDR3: CASSLVGHYEQYF; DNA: TGTGCCAGCAGCTTAGTGGGCCACTACGAGCAGTACTTC
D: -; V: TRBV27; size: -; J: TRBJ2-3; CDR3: CASSPQGSRTDTQYF; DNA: TGTGCCAGCAGTCCCCAGGGGTCTCGCACAGATACGCAGTATTTT
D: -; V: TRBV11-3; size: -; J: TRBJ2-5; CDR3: CASSPGETQYF; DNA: TGTGCCAGCAGCCCGGGGGAGACCCAGTACTTC
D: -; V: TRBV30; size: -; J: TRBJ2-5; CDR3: CAWSVRGIQETQYF; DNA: TGTGCCTGGAGTGTACGGGGTATCCAAGAGACCCAGTACTTC
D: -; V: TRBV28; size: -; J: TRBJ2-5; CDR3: CASSPPRGAAYQETQYF; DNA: TGTGCCAGCAGTCCCCCCCGAGGAGCGGCGTACCAAGAGACCCAGTACTTC
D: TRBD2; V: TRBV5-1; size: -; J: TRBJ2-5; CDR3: CASSRLAGGPSEETQYF; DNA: TGCGCCAGCAGCCGACTAGCGGGAGGGCCGTCGGAAGAGACCCAGTACTTC
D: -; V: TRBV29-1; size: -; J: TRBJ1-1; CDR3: CSVVKGGRNTEAFF; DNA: TGCAGCGTTGTAAAAGGGGGAAGAAACACTGAAGCTTTCTTT
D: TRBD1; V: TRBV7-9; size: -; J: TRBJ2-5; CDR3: CASSPDRAQETQYF; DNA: TGTGCCAGCAGCCCGGACAGGGCGCAAGAGACCCAGTACTTC
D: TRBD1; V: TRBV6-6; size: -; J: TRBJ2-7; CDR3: CASSYGGTGSSYEQYF; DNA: TGTGCCAGCAGTTACGGGGGGACAGGAAGCTCCTACGAGCAGTACTTC
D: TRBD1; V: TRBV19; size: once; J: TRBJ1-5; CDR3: CASSRDRDQPQHF; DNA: TGTGCCAGTAGCCGGGACAGGGATCAGCCCCAGCATTTT
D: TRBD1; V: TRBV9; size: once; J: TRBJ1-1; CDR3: CASSPRQGLNTEAFF; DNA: TGTGCCAGCAGCCCGAGACAGGGACTGAACACTGAAGCTTTCTTT
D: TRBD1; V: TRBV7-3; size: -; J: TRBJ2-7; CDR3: CASSLGQGATGEQYF; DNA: TGTGCCAGCAGCTTAGGACAGGGGGCGACTGGCGAGCAGTACTTC
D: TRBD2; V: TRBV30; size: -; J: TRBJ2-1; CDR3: CAWTSGNNEQFF; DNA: TGTGCCTGGACTAGCGGGAACAATGAGCAGTTCTTC
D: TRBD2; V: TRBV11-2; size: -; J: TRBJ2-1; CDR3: CASSLIGGTRNEQFF; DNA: TGTGCCAGCAGCTTAATCGGAGGGACTAGGAATGAGCAGTTCTTC
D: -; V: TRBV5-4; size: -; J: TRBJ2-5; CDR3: CASSLEPLQTQYF; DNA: TGTGCCAGCAGCTTGGAACCGCTACAGACCCAGTACTTC
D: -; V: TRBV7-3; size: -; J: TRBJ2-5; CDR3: CASSFDGGLPQYF; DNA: TGTGCCAGCAGCTTCGACGGGGGTCTCCCCCAGTACTTC
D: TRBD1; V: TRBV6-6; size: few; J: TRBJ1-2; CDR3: CASSYSIRDSNYGYTF; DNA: TGTGCCAGCAGTTACTCGATTAGGGACAGCAACTATGGCTACACCTTC
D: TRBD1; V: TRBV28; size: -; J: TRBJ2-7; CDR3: CASTVGQGAGEQYF; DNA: TGTGCCAGCACCGTGGGACAGGGGGCTGGCGAGCAGTACTTC
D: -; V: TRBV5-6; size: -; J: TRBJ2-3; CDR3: CASSLAQLEWADTQYF; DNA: TGTGCCAGCAGCTTGGCCCAGCTAGAATGGGCAGATACGCAGTATTTT
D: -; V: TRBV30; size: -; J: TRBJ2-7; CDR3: CAAHGTGTYEQYF; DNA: TGTGCCGCCCATGGAACGGGTACCTACGAGCAGTACTTC
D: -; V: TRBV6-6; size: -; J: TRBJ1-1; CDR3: CASSYQNTEAFF; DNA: TGTGCCAGCAGTTACCAGAACACTGAAGCTTTCTTT
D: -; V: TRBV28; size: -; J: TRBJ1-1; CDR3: CASSRGLGIRNTEAFF; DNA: TGTGCCAGCAGTCGGGGATTAGGTATTAGGAACACTGAAGCTTTCTTT
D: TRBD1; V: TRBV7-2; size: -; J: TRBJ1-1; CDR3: CASSQTGGPTEAFF; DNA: TGTGCCAGCAGCCAGACAGGGGGACCCACTGAAGCTTTCTTT
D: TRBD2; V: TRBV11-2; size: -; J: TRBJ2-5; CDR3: CASSLGGGPGEAQYF; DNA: TGTGCCAGCAGCTTAGGGGGAGGGCCGGGGGAGGCCCAGTACTTC
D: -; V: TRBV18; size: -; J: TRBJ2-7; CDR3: CASSLATGSYEQYF; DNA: TGTGCCAGCTCACTCGCGACAGGTTCCTACGAGCAGTACTTC
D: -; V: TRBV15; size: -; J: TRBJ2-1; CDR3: CATSRDQRDNEQFF; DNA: TGTGCCACCAGCAGAGATCAGCGGGACAATGAGCAGTTCTTC
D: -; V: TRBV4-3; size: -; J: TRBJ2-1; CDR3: CASSHLPGTKISYNEQFF; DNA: TGCGCCAGCAGCCACCTCCCCGGGACAAAGATTTCCTACAATGAGCAGTTCTTC
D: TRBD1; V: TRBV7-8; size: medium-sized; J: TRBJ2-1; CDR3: CASSVGTAYNEQFF; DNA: TGTGCCAGCAGCGTTGGGACAGCCTACAATGAGCAGTTCTTC
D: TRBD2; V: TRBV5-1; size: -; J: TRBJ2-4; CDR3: CASSLFLAGEGNIQYF; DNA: TGCGCCAGCAGCTTGTTTTTAGCGGGTGAGGGAAACATTCAGTACTTC
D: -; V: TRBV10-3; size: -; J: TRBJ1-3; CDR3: CAISDLIQIRAGHSGNTIYF; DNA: TGTGCCATCAGTGACCTTATACAGATCAGGGCCGGCCACTCTGGAAACACCATATATTTT
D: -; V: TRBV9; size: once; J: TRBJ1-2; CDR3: CASTVGGGDYGYTF; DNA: TGTGCCAGCACCGTGGGCGGGGGGGACTATGGCTACACCTTC
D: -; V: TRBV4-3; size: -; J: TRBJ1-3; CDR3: CASSQDQGEGNTIYF; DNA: TGCGCCAGCAGCCAAGATCAAGGGGAAGGAAACACCATATATTTT
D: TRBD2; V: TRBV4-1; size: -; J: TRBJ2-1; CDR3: CASSQRTGGPSNEQFF; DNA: TGCGCCAGCAGCCAAAGGACGGGAGGGCCCTCGAATGAGCAGTTCTTC
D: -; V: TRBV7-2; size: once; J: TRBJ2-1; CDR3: CASSLGGTPKEQFF; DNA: TGTGCCAGCAGCTTAGGCGGGACTCCCAAGGAGCAGTTCTTC
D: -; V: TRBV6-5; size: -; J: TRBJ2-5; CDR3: CASSYSENLQETQYF; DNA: TGTGCCAGCAGTTACAGCGAAAACCTACAAGAGACCCAGTACTTC